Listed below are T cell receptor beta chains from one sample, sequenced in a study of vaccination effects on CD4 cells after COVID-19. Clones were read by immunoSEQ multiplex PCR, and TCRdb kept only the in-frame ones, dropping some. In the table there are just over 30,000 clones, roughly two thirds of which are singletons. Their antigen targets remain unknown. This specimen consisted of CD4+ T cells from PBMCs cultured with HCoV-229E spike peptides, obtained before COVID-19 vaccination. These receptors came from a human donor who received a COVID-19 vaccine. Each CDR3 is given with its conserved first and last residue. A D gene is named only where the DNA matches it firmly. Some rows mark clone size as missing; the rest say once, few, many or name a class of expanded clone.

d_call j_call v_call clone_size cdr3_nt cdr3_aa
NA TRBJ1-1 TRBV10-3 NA TGTGCCATCGGGTTAAAGCCGAACACTGAAGCTTTCTTT CAIGLKPNTEAFF
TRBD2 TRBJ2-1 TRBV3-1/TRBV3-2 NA TGTGCCAGCAGCCCTGGGGCAAGCGGGGGGGCGCGTGAGCAGTTCTTC CASSPGASGGAREQFF
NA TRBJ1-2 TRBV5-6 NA TGTGCCAGCAGCCGAGCGGGCAGGGGTGACTATGGCTACACCTTC CASSRAGRGDYGYTF
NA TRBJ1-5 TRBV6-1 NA TGTGCCAGCAGTGAAGCGCCGGTAGGTCAGCCCCAGCATTTT CASSEAPVGQPQHF
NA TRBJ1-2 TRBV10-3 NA TGTGCCATCAGTGAGTCGCGCATAGCAGTAGGCTACACCTTC CAISESRIAVGYTF
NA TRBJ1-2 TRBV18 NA TGTGCCAGCTCACCAGGAGGGAACTATGGCTACACCTTC CASSPGGNYGYTF
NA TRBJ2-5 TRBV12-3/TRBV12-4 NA TGTGCCAGCAGTTTTTCTGGAACAGAGACCCAGTACTTC CASSFSGTETQYF
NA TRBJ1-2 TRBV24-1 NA TGTGCCACCGGGAGCGGCTATGGCTACACCTTC CATGSGYGYTF
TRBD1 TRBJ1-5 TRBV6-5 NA TGTGCCAGCTCGGGACAGCAGAATCAGCCCCAGCATTTT CASSGQQNQPQHF
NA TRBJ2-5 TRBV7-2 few TGTGCCAGCAGCCTCGGGACAACCAAAGAGACCCAGTACTTC CASSLGTTKETQYF
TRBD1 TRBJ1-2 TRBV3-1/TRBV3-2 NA TGTGCCAGCAGCCAAAACGTTCAGGGGGCAAACTATGGCTACACCTTC CASSQNVQGANYGYTF
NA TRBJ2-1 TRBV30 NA TGTGCCTGGAATGGATTGAGTGGATACAATGAGCAGTTCTTC CAWNGLSGYNEQFF
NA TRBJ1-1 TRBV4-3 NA TGCGCCAGCAGCCAAGAGTCGAGGAACACTGAAGCTTTCTTT CASSQESRNTEAFF
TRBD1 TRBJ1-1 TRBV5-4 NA TGTGCCAGCAGCCCTTGGACAGGGGTGAACACTGAAGCTTTCTTT CASSPWTGVNTEAFF
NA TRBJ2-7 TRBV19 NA TGTGCCAGTAGTCGACAGTGGGGGGGCGCTTCTTACGAGCAGTACTTC CASSRQWGGASYEQYF
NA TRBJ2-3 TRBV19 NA TGTGCCAGTAGTTTTGGACATTTGACAGATACGCAGTATTTT CASSFGHLTDTQYF
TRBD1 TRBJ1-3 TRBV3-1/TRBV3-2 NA TGTGCCAGCAGCCTCGCAACCCCGACAGGGGCGGGCATGAACACCATATATTTT CASSLATPTGAGMNTIYF
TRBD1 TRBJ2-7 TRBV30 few TGTGCCTGGAGACCTACAGGGGCCTACGAGCAGTACTTC CAWRPTGAYEQYF
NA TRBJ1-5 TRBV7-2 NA TGTGCCAGCAGCCCACAGGGAGGATATAGCAATCAGCCCCAGCATTTT CASSPQGGYSNQPQHF
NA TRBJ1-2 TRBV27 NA TGTGCCAGCACCAAAACCCCCACAGGGCCATCTAGGTATGGCTACACCTTC CASTKTPTGPSRYGYTF
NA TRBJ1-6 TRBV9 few TGTGCCAGCAGCGTAGGGGGGGGTAATTCACCCCTCCACTTT CASSVGGGNSPLHF
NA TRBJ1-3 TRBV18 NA TGTGCCAGCTCACTCGAGGGAAAGACTGGAAACACCATATATTTT CASSLEGKTGNTIYF
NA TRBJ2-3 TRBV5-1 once TGCGCCAGCAGCTTGGACCATCCAGATACGCAGTATTTT CASSLDHPDTQYF
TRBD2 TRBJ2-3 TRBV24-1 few TGTGCCGTTGGGCGGGAGGGCACAGATACGCAGTATTTT CAVGREGTDTQYF
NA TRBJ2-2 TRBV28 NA TGTGCCAGCAGTGGGGCACCCACCGGGGAGCTGTTTTTT CASSGAPTGELFF
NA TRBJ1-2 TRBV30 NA TGTGCCTGGAGTATCACCATTAAGGGGACTCCTAACTATGGCTACACCTTC CAWSITIKGTPNYGYTF
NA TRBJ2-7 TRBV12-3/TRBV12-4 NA TGTGCCAGCAGTTCAACTAGCTCATACGAGCAGTACTTC CASSSTSSYEQYF
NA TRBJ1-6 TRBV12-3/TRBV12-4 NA TGTGCCAGCAGTGTAAGGGATCCACCCCTCCACTTT CASSVRDPPLHF
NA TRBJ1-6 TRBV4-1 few TGCGCCAGCAGCCAAGAGAGGGCAACCCTCGGAGGTTCACCCCTCCACTTT CASSQERATLGGSPLHF
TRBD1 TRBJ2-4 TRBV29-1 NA TGCAGCGTTAGGAGGGGAACAGGGGGCGCCGATAGGAACATTCAGTACTTC CSVRRGTGGADRNIQYF
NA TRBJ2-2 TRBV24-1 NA TGTGCCACCAGTATTACAGGTGCTACCGGGGAGCTGTTTTTT CATSITGATGELFF
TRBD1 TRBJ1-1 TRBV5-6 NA TGTGCCAGCAGCCCCGGGGGGCAGGGGGCAAAGGGGGCGGCTTTCTTT CASSPGGQGAKGAAFF